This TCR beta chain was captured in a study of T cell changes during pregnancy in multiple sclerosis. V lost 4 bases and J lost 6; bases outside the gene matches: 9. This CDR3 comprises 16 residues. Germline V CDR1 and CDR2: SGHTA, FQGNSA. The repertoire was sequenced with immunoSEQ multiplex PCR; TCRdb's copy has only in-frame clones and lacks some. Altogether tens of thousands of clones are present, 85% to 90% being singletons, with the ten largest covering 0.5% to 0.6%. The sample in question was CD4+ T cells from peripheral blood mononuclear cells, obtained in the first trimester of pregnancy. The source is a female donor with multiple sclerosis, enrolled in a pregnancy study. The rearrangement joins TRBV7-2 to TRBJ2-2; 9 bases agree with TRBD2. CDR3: CASSSFSGRGAGELFF. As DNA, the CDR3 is TGTGCCAGCAGCTCTTTTAGCGGGAGAGGGGCCGGGGAGCTGTTTTTT.